A selection of T cell receptor beta chains follows, all from one sample in a study of cytomegalovirus exposure and HLA in healthy donors. Some clones are missing from TCRdb's copy, which holds only in-frame ones; the method was immunoSEQ multiplex PCR. The sample lists around 140,000 clones, approximately 80% occurring once. The sample consisted of PBMCs. These receptors originate from a female donor in good health and CMV-seropositive. CDR3s include the opening cysteine and the closing phenylalanine or tryptophan.

J | V | length | CDR3
TRBJ2-3 | TRBV29-1 | 15 | CSVEFRSGGTDTQYF
TRBJ2-3 | TRBV15 | 15 | CATSFQGAVTDTQYF
TRBJ2-5 | TRBV7-3 | 15 | CASSPGTQEWETQYF
TRBJ2-5 | TRBV9 | 15 | CASSSWTGAQETQYF
TRBJ1-5 | TRBV2 | 12 | CASGLALGPQHF
TRBJ1-3 | TRBV7-9 | 15 | CASSPGQTSGNTIYF
TRBJ2-3 | TRBV9 | 18 | CASSTTSGGPGKTDTQYF
TRBJ2-5 | TRBV5-1 | 18 | CASSLGFGNSGRAETQYF
TRBJ2-1 | TRBV9 | 16 | CASSSKSGSGYNEQFF
TRBJ1-5 | TRBV9 | 14 | CASSVTDRGQPQHF
TRBJ2-2 | TRBV6-5 | 14 | CASSYRGFTGELFF
TRBJ1-5 | TRBV28 | 14 | CASSLSQGNQPQHF
TRBJ2-5 | TRBV13 | 13 | CASRRTAQETQYF
TRBJ2-7 | TRBV5-4 | 13 | CASSFPSSYEQYF
TRBJ1-5 | TRBV2 | 13 | CASGTASNQPQHF
TRBJ2-5 | TRBV7-2 | 13 | CASSLSPQETQYF
TRBJ1-5 | TRBV19 | 17 | CASSHPAGVRGFQPQHF
TRBJ1-1 | TRBV29-1 | 13 | CSVEDRGRQEAFF
TRBJ1-1 | TRBV6-5 | 15 | CASSYRGQTGLLAFF
TRBJ1-2 | TRBV5-5 | 16 | CASNTHPGLSSYGYTF
TRBJ1-1 | TRBV5-1 | 14 | CASSFGGANTEAFF
TRBJ1-5 | TRBV2 | 18 | CASRPQGPRGVSNQPQHF
TRBJ1-2 | TRBV27 | 14 | CASSLRFQGYGYTF
TRBJ2-3 | TRBV7-6 | 14 | CASSLYPGTDTQYF
TRBJ1-5 | TRBV6-5 | 13 | CASSLTVYQPQHF
TRBJ1-4 | TRBV5-4 | 13 | CASSLDRDEKLFF
TRBJ2-3 | TRBV28 | 13 | CASRGLATDTQYF
TRBJ2-6 | TRBV14 | 18 | CASSQTYGQTSGANVLTF
TRBJ2-1 | TRBV2 | 14 | CASSTSGGYNEQFF
TRBJ1-5 | TRBV2 | 12 | CASSGENQPQHF
TRBJ2-3 | TRBV5-1 | 16 | CASSLFAPGGGDTQYF
TRBJ2-1 | TRBV5-1 | 17 | CASSLEAAGWSYNEQFF
TRBJ2-3 | TRBV7-3 | 15 | CASSLVGAPTDTQYF
TRBJ1-5 | TRBV4-1 | 14 | CASSRDRVNQPQHF
TRBJ2-7 | TRBV28 | 17 | CASSLSLRQGSSYEQYF
TRBJ2-3 | TRBV10-1 | 13 | CASSESPVDTQYF
TRBJ1-2 | TRBV27 | 14 | CASSHRGLNYGYTF
TRBJ2-7 | TRBV5-1 | 15 | CASSPDRVVSYEQYF
TRBJ2-5 | TRBV10-1 | 13 | CASSSGQGKTQYF
TRBJ2-1 | TRBV25-1 | 17 | CASSDLKLAGVGNEQFF
TRBJ2-5 | TRBV25-1 | 12 | CASSGREETQYF
TRBJ1-1 | TRBV5-1 | 15 | CASSLDGRAGTEAFF
TRBJ1-2 | TRBV5-6 | 14 | CASSGRDTNYGYTF
TRBJ2-3 | TRBV4-1 | 16 | CASSHRPDSGTDTQYF
TRBJ1-2 | TRBV29-1 | 12 | CSVVDPQGGYTF